Below are 15 T cell receptor beta chains sequenced from a single sample in a study of T cell repertoires in cytomegalovirus infection (dated by TCRdb to between 2018 and 2020). The sequencing machine was an Illumina HiSeq 1500. TCRdb's own reprocessing of the public reads used fastp at Q25 and MiXCR and kept productive beta chains. Merged by CDR3 protein, the rows form single entries marked with the most common genes and DNA. The sample table records roughly 120,000 distinct CDR3 sequences; 25% to 35% of these occur just once. 58% of the sample rests with the top ten. This specimen's treatment or condition label, interpreted: in vitro stimulation with specific CMV peptide epitopes to enrich CMV-specific T cells. These receptors are not linked to any known antigen. Sequencing used CD8+ T cells from cultured PBMCs, obtained from culture after CMV antigen stimulation. The receptor set was obtained from a human donor in good health (CMV status not recorded). Some clones in this sample may be carry-over from other donors' samples.

This clonotype was counted between two and nine times. The chain links TRBV6-2 or TRBV6-3 to TRBJ2-5; no definite D call. Germline V gene data show CDR1 as MNHEY and CDR2 as SVGEGT. The CDR3 loop spans 15 amino acids. Deletions cut 6 bases from V and 2 bases from J, with 16 bases between. The CDR3 DNA sequence: TGTGCCAGCAGCAACCCTAGGCCGCGGCAAGAGACCCAGTACTTC. It yields the protein CASSNPRPRQETQYF.

This clonotype was seen a handful of times. The chain has TRBV6-2 or TRBV6-3 and TRBJ2-7; perhaps TRBD1 as D (5 bases). Germline CDR1 and CDR2: MNHEY and SVGEGT. Trimming took off 8 bases at V and 3 bases at J, with 11 bases between the two ends. The CDR3 loop spans 12 amino acids. The CDR3 is CASDQGYYEQYF. The CDR3 DNA sequence: TGTGCCAGCGATCAGGGTTACTACGAGCAGTACTTC.

This clonotype has only a few counts. The rearrangement uses TRBV6-1 and TRBJ2-5; 9 bases fit TRBD2. The germline V gene has CDR1 MNHNS and CDR2 SASEGT. With 0 bases clipped from V and 1 base from J, the junction kept 0 bases outside the gene matches. This CDR3 is 15 amino acids long. The CDR3 coding sequence is TGTGCCAGCAGTGAAGCAGCGGGGGGCCAAGAGACCCAGTACTTC. It specifies CASSEAAGGQETQYF.

V usage is TRBV6-5 and J usage is TRBJ1-1; D is ambiguous. V was clipped by 1 base and J by 0 bases, with 15 bases between them. Germline V gene lookup returns CDR1 MNHEY and CDR2 SVGAGI. There are 17 residues in the CDR3. The CDR3: CASSYWGEETMNTEAFF. CDR3 DNA: TGTGCCAGCAGTTACTGGGGTGAAGAAACAATGAACACTGAAGCTTTCTTT.

The sample holds a few counts of this clonotype. The V gene is TRBV4-1, the J gene TRBJ1-2, with TRBD1 matching over 7 bases. The J segment lost 2 bases and the V segment lost 5 bases, leaving 8 bases of the junction unmatched. Germline values: CDR1 MGHRA, CDR2 YSYEKL. The CDR3 contains 15 residues. The CDR3 nucleotides read TGCGCCAGCAGCGCCGTACAGACAGGGAACTATGGCTACACCTTC. Translated: CASSAVQTGNYGYTF.

This clonotype appeared a few times. The chain employs TRBV7-9 and TRBJ2-4, with a weak D call TRBD1 (6 bases). Trimming removed 3 bases at V and 10 bases at J, with 28 bases between. The CDR3 is 18 residues long. Germline V gene sequence: CDR1 SEHNR, CDR2 FQNEAQ (reference sequence). The DNA for the CDR3 is TGTGCCAGCAGCTTGGGGTGGGGGACCCGGGACAACGCTGGGATTCAGTACTTC. It is translated as CASSLGWGTRDNAGIQYF.

This clonotype was seen only a few times. CDR3 DNA sequence: TGTGCCAGCAGTTTCGACCCTTTAGCGGAGGGCTCCTACAATGAGCAGTTCTTC. Translated, it gives CASSFDPLAEGSYNEQFF. The V call is TRBV12-3 or TRBV12-4, the J call TRBJ2-1; the D gene is possibly TRBD2 (6 bases). The CDR3 length is 18 residues. Trimming removed 3 bases at V and 0 bases at J, with 18 bases between.

This clonotype was counted a few times. This chain joins TRBV27 and TRBJ2-5; D not certain. Germline assignment: CDR1 MNHEY and CDR2 SMNVEV (reference sequence). V was pared by 5 bases and J by 1 base, with 20 bases between. The CDR3 is made up of 17 amino acids. The CDR3 here is CASSLVGPALGQETQYF. In DNA form, the CDR3 reads TGTGCCAGCAGTCTGGTGGGCCCAGCGTTGGGCCAAGAGACCCAGTACTTC.

With regard to this clonotype: One end of the junction varies from germline; a read error may be responsible. The V call is TRBV6-6, the J call TRBJ1-1; D call uncertain. Germline CDR1 is MNHNY and CDR2 is SVGAGI (reference sequence). The CDR3 has 13 amino acids. Here the CDR3 reads CAGRRIGSHEAFF. CDR3 sequence (DNA): TGTGCCGGCAGACGAATCGGGAGCCATGAAGCTTTCTTT.

In its sample, this clonotype was seen many times. This chain links TRBV7-9 with TRBJ2-3; D possibly matches TRBD1 or TRBD2 (6 bases each). The germline V gene has CDR1 SEHNR and CDR2 FQNEAQ (reference sequence). Trimming took off 5 bases at V and 1 base at J, with 16 bases between the two ends. This CDR3 contains 16 residues. Here the CDR3 DNA reads TGTGCCAGCAGCCCGACCCGGGGGCCCGGCACAGATACGCAGTATTTT. Amino acids: CASSPTRGPGTDTQYF.

This chain links TRBV29-1 with TRBJ2-7; the match to TRBD1 covers 7 bases. CDR1 is SQVTM and CDR2 is ANQGSEA in the germline V gene. The CDR3 is 15 amino acids. Trimming removed 7 bases from V and 4 bases from J; junction bases left unmatched: 16. The CDR3 protein is CSALVRGQWEYEQYF. DNA of the CDR3: TGCAGCGCCCTAGTTCGGGGACAGTGGGAATACGAGCAGTACTTC.

The chain combines TRBV6-1 with TRBJ1-1, with a possible D match to TRBD1 (6 bases). V dropped 2 bases and J dropped 8 bases, with 9 bases sitting between them. Germline V gives CDR1 MNHNS, CDR2 SASEGT. The CDR3 loop spans 12 amino acids. The CDR3 DNA follows: TGTGCCAGCAGTGAATTTGACAGGGAAGCTTTCTTT. Its translation is CASSEFDREAFF.

This clonotype appeared many times. CDR3 coding DNA: TGTGCCATGGAAACCGGGATGAGTGATGAGCAGTTCTTC. Protein: CAMETGMSDEQFF. This chain uses TRBV7-9 with TRBJ2-1; D is perhaps TRBD2 (5 bases). The CDR3 runs to 13 residues. Looked up from germline, CDR1 is SEHNR and CDR2 is FQNEAQ (reference sequence). The V end lost 10 bases, the J end lost 8 bases, and 18 bases lay between the germline ends.

This clonotype was picked up a small number of times. The chain uses TRBV5-5 and TRBJ1-1, with unresolved D. The CDR3 runs to 12 residues. Germline V CDR1 and CDR2: SGHKS, YYEKEE (reference sequence). V shed 0 bases and J shed 3 bases, with 3 bases lying between them. The CDR3, as DNA: TGTGCCAGCAGCTTGGATTACACTGAAGCTTTCTTT. Translated: CASSLDYTEAFF. Using reference TRBV5-5 and TRBJ1-1 for the parts outside the CDR3, the full variable domain is DAGVTQSPTHLIKTRGQQVTLRCSPISGHKSVSWYQQVLGQGPQFIFQYYEKEERGRGNFPDRFSARQFPNYSSELNVNALLLGDSALYLCASSLDYTEAFFGQGTRLTVV.

The rearrangement joins TRBV28 to TRBJ2-1, with TRBD2 matching 8 bases. The length of the CDR3 is 15 residues. V lost 7 bases, J lost 2 bases, and 7 bases stayed unmatched. CDR1 is MDHEN, CDR2 SYDVKM, per germline. The CDR3 region is CASTPKGLAYNEQFF. The CDR3 DNA reads TGTGCCAGCACCCCGAAGGGACTAGCCTACAATGAGCAGTTCTTC.